This TCR beta chain is drawn from a study of monozygotic twins with inflammatory bowel disease. Looked up from germline, CDR1 is SQVTM and CDR2 is ANQGSEA. The CDR3 spans 12 residues. Each UMI harboured a 6-nucleotide sample barcode and was appended via template switching. TCRdb reprocessed the 5' RACE reads, keeping one entry per CDR3 protein, no DNA. The sample has approximately 340,000 distinct CDR3 sequences, and its top ten clones hold roughly 2%. The genes are TRBV29-1 and TRBJ1-3. The sequencing sample was made of blood. The TCR originated in a human donor with ulcerative colitis or Crohn's disease, or a healthy co-twin of an affected twin (not recorded which). CDR3 amino acids: CSIQGSGNTIYF.